This record concerns one T cell receptor (beta chain) sequence. Antigen specificity is unknown. These data come from a study of identifying expanded T cells in peripheral blood. Study-level findings and limits: Differentially abundant clones: about 1.2 between replicates, about 15 at approximately 14 days, around 19 at four.

Collection occurred without any documented infections or immune events in donors. The data were produced by immunoSEQ multiplex PCR, yet TCRdb's version contains in-frame clones alone and is incomplete. The table has around 60,000 clones, about 83% seen once. Germline V gene data show CDR1 as GTSNPN and CDR2 as SVGIG (reference sequence). Trimming cost V 1 base and J 4 bases, with 10 bases left between them. CDR3 size: 13 residues. The sequenced sample was blood. The rearrangement links TRBV30 to TRBJ1-2, with D possibly matching TRBD1 (6 bases). The source of this sequence is a person aged 18 to 75 in good health. The CDR3 DNA reads TGTGCCTGGAGTGCTACCAGGGGCTATGGCTACACCTTC. Translating gives CAWSATRGYGYTF. The full variable domain, its missing parts supplied by reference TRBV30 and TRBJ1-2, is SQTIHQWPATLVQPVGSPLSLECTVEGTSNPNLYWYRQAAGRGLQLLFYSVGIGQISSEVPQNLSASRPQDRQFILSSKKLLLSDSGFYLCAWSATRGYGYTFGSGTRLTVV.